These 15 T cell receptor beta chains came from one sample sequenced in a study of chemoradiotherapy in HPV16-positive cancers. Clones were read by immunoSEQ multiplex PCR, and TCRdb kept only the in-frame ones, dropping some. Altogether about 68,000 clones are present, more than 70% being singletons, with the ten largest covering 4% to 4.5%. Source: blood, taken from a patient who underwent chemoradiotherapy. The receptor set was obtained from a human donor with HPV-associated anogenital cancer.

The chain has TRBV19 and TRBJ2-3; a weak D match, TRBD2 (5 bases). There are 12 residues in the CDR3. Deletions cut 1 base from V and 12 bases from J, with 11 bases between. Germline V gene data show CDR1 as LNHDA and CDR2 as SQIVND (reference sequence). CDR3 region: CASSIVNGVQYF. For the CDR3, the DNA is TGTGCCAGTAGTATAGTGAACGGGGTTCAGTATTTT. Drawing the rest from reference TRBV19 and TRBJ2-3, the complete variable domain is DGGITQSPKYLFRKEGQNVTLSCEQNLNHDAMYWYRQDPGQGLRLIYYSQIVNDFQKGDIAEGYSVSREKKESFPLTVTSAQKNPTAFYLCASSIVNGVQYFGPGTRLTVL.

The V gene is TRBV27, the J gene TRBJ1-1; 12 bases are a match to TRBD1. This CDR3 is 14 amino acids long. CDR1 is MNHEY and CDR2 is SMNVEV in the germline V gene (reference sequence). The V gene end was trimmed by 4 bases and the J gene end by 8 bases; junction bases not matched to a gene: 5. The DNA for the CDR3 is TGTGCCAGCAGTTCGGGGACAGGGGGCGCGGAAGCTTTCTTT. It encodes CASSSGTGGAEAFF.

This clone was detected only once. The J gene is TRBJ1-4, the V gene TRBV4-2; tentative D call: TRBD1 (6 bases). In germline, CDR1 is LGHNA, CDR2 YNFKEQ. V dropped 1 base and J dropped 3 bases, with 6 bases sitting between them. The CDR3 extends over 14 amino acids. The CDR3 nucleotides read TGTGCCAGCAGCCAAGGGACAGCTAATGAAAAACTGTTTTTT. Protein sequence: CASSQGTANEKLFF.

The CDR3 coding sequence is TGTGCCAGCAGCCGGACAGGGGTTGGCTACGAGCAGTACTTC. This codes for CASSRTGVGYEQYF. The chain is built from TRBV28 and TRBJ2-7; 9 bases are shared with TRBD1. Trimming cost V 6 bases and J 3 bases; bases outside gene matches: 6. CDR3 length: 14 residues. Germline V gene data show CDR1 as MDHEN and CDR2 as SYDVKM.

This clone was counted only a few times. This chain links TRBV19 with TRBJ1-6, with a tentative D call TRBD1 (6 bases). In germline, CDR1 is LNHDA, CDR2 SQIVND (reference sequence). V was trimmed by 7 bases and J by 7 bases, leaving 14 bases between them. This CDR3 region has 14 residues. CDR3 loop: CASTLRGGNSPLHF. The CDR3 DNA follows: TGTGCCAGTACCCTTCGGGGGGGCAATTCACCCCTCCACTTT. The full variable domain, its missing parts supplied by reference TRBV19 and TRBJ1-6, is DGGITQSPKYLFRKEGQNVTLSCEQNLNHDAMYWYRQDPGQGLRLIYYSQIVNDFQKGDIAEGYSVSREKKESFPLTVTSAQKNPTAFYLCASTLRGGNSPLHFGNGTRLTVT.

This clone was observed a few times. The rearrangement joins TRBV7-9 to TRBJ1-6; 8 nucleotides align to TRBD1. The germline V gene has CDR1 SEHNR and CDR2 FQNEAQ (reference sequence). This CDR3 has 15 amino acids. V lost 5 bases, J lost 8 bases, and 8 bases stayed unmatched. The CDR3 DNA follows: TGTGCCAGCAGCCCATCCGGGACAGGCGATTCACCCCTCCACTTT. Amino acid sequence: CASSPSGTGDSPLHF.

This clone has a count of ten or more. The chain employs TRBV29-1 and TRBJ1-2; D remains unclear. The CDR3 loop spans 11 amino acids. Germline-derived CDR1 and CDR2 are SQVTM and ANQGSEA. Trimming stripped 1 base from V and 7 bases from J, with 7 bases between. CDR3 bases: TGCAGCGTTGAAGCTGGGTTTGGCTACACCTTC. Translation: CSVEAGFGYTF.

The chain links TRBV14 to TRBJ2-1; D tentatively reads TRBD1 or TRBD2 (5 bases each). CDR1 is SGHDN and CDR2 is FVKESK in the germline V gene. The CDR3 length is 16 residues. Trimming removed 0 bases from V and 7 bases from J, with 16 bases in between. The CDR3 nucleotides read TGTGCCAGCAGCCAAGAAGTTGGGGGATTTCGGAATGAGCAGTTCTTC. It is translated as CASSQEVGGFRNEQFF. The full variable domain, completed using reference TRBV14 and TRBJ2-1, is EAGVTQFPSHSVIEKGQTVTLRCDPISGHDNLYWYRRVMGKEIKFLLHFVKESKQDESGMPNNRFLAERTGGTYSTLKVQPAELEDSGVYFCASSQEVGGFRNEQFFGPGTRLTVL.

This clone was detected only a few times. This rearrangement joins TRBV7-2 to TRBJ2-5; 12 nucleotides line up with TRBD2. V lost 7 bases to trimming and J lost 4 bases; unmatched junction nucleotides: 4. CDR1 is SGHTA and CDR2 is FQGNSA in the germline V gene. The CDR3 runs 14 residues. In DNA form, the CDR3 reads TGTGCCAGCACCGGGACTAGCGGGTTAGAGACCCAGTACTTC. Its translation: CASTGTSGLETQYF.

V usage is TRBV28 and J usage is TRBJ1-1; 8 nucleotides match TRBD1. Germline V gene data show CDR1 as MDHEN and CDR2 as SYDVKM. The CDR3 loop spans 15 amino acids. V shed 6 bases, J shed 1 base, and the junction held 7 bases outside the gene matches. The CDR3: CASRRTGTGNTEAFF. Here the CDR3 DNA reads TGTGCCAGCAGAAGAACCGGGACAGGGAACACTGAAGCTTTCTTT.

The chain recombines TRBV4-2 with TRBJ2-1, with D unclear. V lost 0 bases and J lost 10, with 13 bases in between. Germline lookup yields CDR1 LGHNA and CDR2 YNFKEQ. The CDR3 has 14 residues. The CDR3 nucleotides are TGTGCCAGCAGCCAAGATGATCGGCAGTACGAGCAGTTCTTC. Protein: CASSQDDRQYEQFF.

The rearrangement joins TRBV13 to TRBJ1-4; no reliable D call. V lost 2 bases, J lost 8 bases, and 15 bases lay in between. CDR3 length equals 15 residues. The germline V gene encodes CDR1 PRHDT and CDR2 FYEKMQ (reference sequence). In DNA, the CDR3 is TGTGCCAGCAGCTTAATTGGAGGGAAGGGCGAAAAACTGTTTTTT. Encoded protein: CASSLIGGKGEKLFF. The whole variable domain, filled in from reference TRBV13 and TRBJ1-4, reads AAGVIQSPRHLIKEKRETATLKCYPIPRHDTVYWYQQGPGQDPQFLISFYEKMQSDKGSIPDRFSAQQFSDYHSELNMSSLELGDSALYFCASSLIGGKGEKLFFGSGTQLSVL.

Turning to this clone: Different DNA sequences within this sample yield the same CDR3. V is TRBV19 and J is TRBJ1-5; 10 positions match TRBD1. The CDR3 is 15 residues long. V was pared by 3 bases and J by 2 bases, with 1 base of the junction left unmatched. From germline, CDR1 is LNHDA and CDR2 SQIVND (reference sequence). The CDR3 loop is CASSIGTGGNQPQHF. In nucleotides, the CDR3 is TGTGCCAGTAGTATTGGGACAGGGGGCAATCAGCCCCAGCATTTT.

V is TRBV5-4 and J is TRBJ2-2; 7 bases map to TRBD1. The CDR3 is 14 amino acids. In germline, CDR1 is SGHNT, CDR2 YYREEE (reference sequence). V shed 7 bases, J shed 2 bases, and the junction held 5 bases outside the gene matches. This CDR3 is CASYRDSNTGELFF. The DNA of the CDR3 is TGTGCCAGCTACCGGGACAGTAACACCGGGGAGCTGTTTTTT.

The rearrangement joins TRBV7-2 to TRBJ2-5; possible D gene TRBD2, 5 bases. There are 14 residues in the CDR3. V was shortened by 5 bases and J by 7 bases, with 17 bases between the two germline ends. Germline V gene lookup returns CDR1 SGHTA and CDR2 FQGNSA. This CDR3 is CASSPARAGGTQYF. CDR3 nucleotide sequence: TGTGCCAGCAGCCCGGCTAGGGCTGGAGGGACCCAGTACTTC.